This T cell receptor (beta chain) was recovered during a study of T-cell reconstitution after alpha-beta-depleted transplantation in children. Study-wide points: T-cell counts and diversity at one year post-transplant came mainly from newly produced T cells.

Unmatched junction bases numbered 10, after V lost 7 bases and J lost 12 bases. The germline V gene encodes CDR1 DFQATT and CDR2 SNEGSKA (reference sequence). CDR3 length: 13 residues. Unique molecular identifiers were used to barcode this TCRbeta library. One entry per CDR3 protein results from TCRdb running MiXCR on the PCR reads. The profile shows more than 200,000 distinct CDR3 sequences, roughly 25% of them singletons. Comments on this clonotype: Its cognate antigen is unknown.

The V gene is TRBV20-1, the J gene TRBJ1-5, with TRBD1 identical over 12 bases. This sequence originates from a girl aged 2 to 9 with Fanconi anemia, due to receive a stem cell transplant. The starting material was PBMCs, obtained before TCRalphabeta/CD19-depleted stem cell transplant. The CDR3 DNA reads as TGCAGTGGAGCGGGACAGGGGGCGCAGGGCCAGCATTTT. Translating gives CSGAGQGAQGQHF.